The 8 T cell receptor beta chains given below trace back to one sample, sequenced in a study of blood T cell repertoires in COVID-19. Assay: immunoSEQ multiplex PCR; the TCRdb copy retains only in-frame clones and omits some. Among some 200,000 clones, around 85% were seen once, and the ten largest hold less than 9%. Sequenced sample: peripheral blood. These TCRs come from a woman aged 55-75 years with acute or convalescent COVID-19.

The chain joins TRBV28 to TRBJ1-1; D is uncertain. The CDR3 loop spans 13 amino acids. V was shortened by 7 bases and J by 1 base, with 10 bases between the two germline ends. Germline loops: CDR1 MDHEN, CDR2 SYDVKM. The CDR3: CASNRRANTEAFF. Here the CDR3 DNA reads TGTGCCAGCAATAGGCGGGCGAACACTGAAGCTTTCTTT. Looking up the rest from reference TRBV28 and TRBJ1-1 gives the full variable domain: DVKVTQSSRYLVKRTGEKVFLECVQDMDHENMFWYRQDPGLGLRLIYFSYDVKMKEKGDIPEGYSVSREKKERFSLILESASTNQTSMYLCASNRRANTEAFFGQGTRLTVV.

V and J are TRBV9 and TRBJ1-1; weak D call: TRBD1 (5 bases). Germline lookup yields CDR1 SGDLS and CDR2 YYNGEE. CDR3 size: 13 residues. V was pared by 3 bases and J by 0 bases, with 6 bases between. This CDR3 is CASSEGMNTEAFF. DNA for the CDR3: TGTGCCAGCAGCGAGGGGATGAACACTGAAGCTTTCTTT. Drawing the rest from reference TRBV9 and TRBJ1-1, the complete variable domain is DSGVTQTPKHLITATGQRVTLRCSPRSGDLSVYWYQQSLDQGLQFLIQYYNGEERAKGNILERFSAQQFPDLHSELNLSSLELGDSALYFCASSEGMNTEAFFGQGTRLTVV.

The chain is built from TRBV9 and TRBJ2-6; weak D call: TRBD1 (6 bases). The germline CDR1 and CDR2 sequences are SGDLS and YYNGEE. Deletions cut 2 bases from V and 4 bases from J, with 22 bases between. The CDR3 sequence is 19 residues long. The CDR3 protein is CASSVPVGRGKSGANVLTF. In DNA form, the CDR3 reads TGTGCCAGCAGCGTCCCGGTGGGCAGGGGAAAGTCCGGGGCCAACGTCCTGACTTTC.

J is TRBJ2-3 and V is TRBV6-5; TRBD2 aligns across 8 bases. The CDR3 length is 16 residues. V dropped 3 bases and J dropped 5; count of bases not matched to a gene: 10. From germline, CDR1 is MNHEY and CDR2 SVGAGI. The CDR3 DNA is TGTGCCAGCAGTTATGGGGGACTAGGAGAGGAAGATACGCAGTATTTT. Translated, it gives CASSYGGLGEEDTQYF.

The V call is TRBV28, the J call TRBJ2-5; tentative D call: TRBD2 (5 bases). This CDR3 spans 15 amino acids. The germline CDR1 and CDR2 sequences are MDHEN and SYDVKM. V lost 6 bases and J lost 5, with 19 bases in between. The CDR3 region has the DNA TGTGCCAGCAGCAGAAGCAGCACGGGAAGCGAGACCCAGTACTTC. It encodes CASSRSSTGSETQYF.

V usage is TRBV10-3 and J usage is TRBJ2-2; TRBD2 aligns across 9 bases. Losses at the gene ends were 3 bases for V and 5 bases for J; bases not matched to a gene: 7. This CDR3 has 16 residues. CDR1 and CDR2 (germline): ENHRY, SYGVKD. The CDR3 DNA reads TGTGCCATCAGTGACTCAGCGGGAGGAGGGACCGGGGAGCTGTTTTTT. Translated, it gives CAISDSAGGGTGELFF.

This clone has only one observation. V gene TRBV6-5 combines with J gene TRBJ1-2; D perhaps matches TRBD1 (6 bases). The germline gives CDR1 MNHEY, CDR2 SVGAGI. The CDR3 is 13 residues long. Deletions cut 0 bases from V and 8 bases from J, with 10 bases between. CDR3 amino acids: CASSYSDRTGYTF. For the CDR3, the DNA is TGTGCCAGCAGTTACTCAGACAGGACGGGCTACACCTTC.

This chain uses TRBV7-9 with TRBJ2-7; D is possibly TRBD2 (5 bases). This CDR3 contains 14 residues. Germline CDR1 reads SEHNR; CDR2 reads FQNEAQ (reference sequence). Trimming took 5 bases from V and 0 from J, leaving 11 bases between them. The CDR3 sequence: CASSQSGSSYEQYV. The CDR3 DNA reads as TGTGCCAGCAGCCAAAGTGGGAGCTCCTACGAGCAGTACGTC.